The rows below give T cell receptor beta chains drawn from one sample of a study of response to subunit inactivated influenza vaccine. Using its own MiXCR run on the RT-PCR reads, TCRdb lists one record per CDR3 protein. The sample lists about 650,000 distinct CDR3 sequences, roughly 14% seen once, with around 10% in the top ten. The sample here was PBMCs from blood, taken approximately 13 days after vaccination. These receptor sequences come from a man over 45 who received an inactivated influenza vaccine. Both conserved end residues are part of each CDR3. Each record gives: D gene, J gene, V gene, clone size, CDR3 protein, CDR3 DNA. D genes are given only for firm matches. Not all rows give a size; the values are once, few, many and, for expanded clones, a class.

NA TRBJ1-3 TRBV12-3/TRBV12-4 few CASSFGSGAGNTIYF TGTGCCAGCAGTTTTGGGTCCGGTGCTGGAAACACCATATATTTT
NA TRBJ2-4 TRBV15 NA CATSRDKGQIAKNIQYF TGTGCCACCAGCAGAGATAAGGGGCAGATAGCCAAAAACATTCAGTACTTC
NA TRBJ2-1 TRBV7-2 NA CASRAVNGNEQFF TGTGCCAGCAGGGCCGTAAACGGTAATGAGCAGTTCTTC
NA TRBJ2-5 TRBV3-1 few CASSQGGGTGQETQYF TGTGCCAGCAGCCAAGGGGGGGGGACAGGCCAAGAGACCCAGTACTTC
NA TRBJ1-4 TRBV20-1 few CSARSSGPVNEKLFF TGCAGTGCTAGATCATCTGGGCCCGTTAATGAAAAACTGTTTTTT
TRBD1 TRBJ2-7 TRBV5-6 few CASSHGQGTNQYEQYF TGTGCCAGCAGCCACGGACAGGGGACTAACCAATACGAGCAGTACTTC
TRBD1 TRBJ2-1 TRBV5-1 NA CASSRTGMDNEQFF TGCGCCAGCAGCCGGACAGGGATGGACAATGAGCAGTTCTTC
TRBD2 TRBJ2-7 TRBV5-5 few CASSFGVAGSLEQYF TGTGCCAGCAGCTTCGGGGTAGCGGGGTCCCTCGAGCAGTACTTC
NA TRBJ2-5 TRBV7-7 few CASSLESGVWGTQETQYF TGTGCTAGCAGCTTAGAATCGGGGGTTTGGGGTACGCAAGAGACCCAGTACTTC
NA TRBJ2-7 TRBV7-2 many CASSLVGGFYEQYF TGTGCCAGCAGCTTAGTAGGGGGGTTCTACGAGCAGTACTTC
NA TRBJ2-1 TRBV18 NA CASSPEGVNEQFF TGTGCCAGCTCACCCGAGGGGGTCAATGAGCAGTTCTTC
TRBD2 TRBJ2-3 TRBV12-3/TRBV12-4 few CASSLLAGDTDTQYF TGTGCCAGCAGTTTACTAGCGGGGGATACAGATACGCAGTATTTT
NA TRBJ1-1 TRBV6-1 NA CASSRDGASKDTEAFF TGTGCCAGCAGCCGGGACGGAGCCTCGAAGGACACTGAAGCTTTCTTT
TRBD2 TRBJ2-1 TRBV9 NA CASSGPSGSSYNEQFF TGTGCCAGCAGCGGCCCTAGCGGGTCTTCCTACAATGAGCAGTTCTTC
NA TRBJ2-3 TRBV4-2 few CASSQEWREPTDTQYF TGTGCCAGCAGCCAAGAATGGCGGGAACCCACAGATACGCAGTATTTT
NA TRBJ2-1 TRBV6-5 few CASSYWGFSSYNEQFF TGTGCCAGCAGTTACTGGGGCTTTAGCTCCTACAATGAGCAGTTCTTC
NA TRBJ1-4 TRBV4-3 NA CASSHGVRDTNEKLFF TGCGCCAGCAGCCACGGCGTCAGGGACACTAATGAAAAACTGTTTTTT
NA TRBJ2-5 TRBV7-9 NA CASRGGETQYF TGTGCCAGCAGGGGAGGAGAGACCCAGTACTTC
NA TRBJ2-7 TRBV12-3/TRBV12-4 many CASSLGGPWGTEPYEQYF TGTGCCAGCAGTTTAGGGGGACCGTGGGGGACGGAGCCCTACGAGCAGTACTTC
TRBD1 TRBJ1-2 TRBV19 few CASSSGLWDRHNYGYTF TGTGCCAGTAGTTCGGGCCTATGGGACAGGCATAACTATGGCTACACCTTC
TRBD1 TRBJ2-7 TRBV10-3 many CAISRGQGAQEQYF TGTGCCATCAGTCGCGGACAGGGGGCTCAAGAGCAGTACTTC
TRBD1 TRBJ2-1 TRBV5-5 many CASSLAGTGYEQFF TGTGCCAGCAGCTTGGCCGGGACAGGGTATGAGCAGTTCTTC
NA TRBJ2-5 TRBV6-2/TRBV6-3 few CASSYSIGQRNQETQYF TGTGCCAGCAGTTACTCGATAGGACAGCGCAACCAAGAGACCCAGTACTTC
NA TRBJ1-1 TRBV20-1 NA CSASGQTEAFF TGCAGTGCTAGTGGGCAGACCGAAGCTTTCTTT
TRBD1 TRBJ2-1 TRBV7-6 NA CASSPDRFIGNEQFF TGTGCCAGCAGCCCGGACAGGTTTATAGGCAATGAGCAGTTCTTC
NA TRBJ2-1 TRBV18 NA CASSPNRDSEQFF TGTGCCAGCTCACCAAACCGGGACTCTGAGCAGTTCTTC
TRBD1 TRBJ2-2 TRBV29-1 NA CSVTGTGLDGELFF TGCAGCGTAACCGGGACAGGCCTCGACGGGGAGCTGTTTTTT
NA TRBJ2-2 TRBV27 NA CASSLHRAGELFF TGTGCCAGCAGTTTACACAGGGCCGGGGAGCTGTTTTTT
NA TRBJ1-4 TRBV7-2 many CASSLGGGDEKLFF TGTGCCAGCAGCCTGGGAGGGGGGGATGAAAAACTGTTTTTT
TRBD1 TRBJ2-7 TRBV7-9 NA CASMTGNEGEQYF TGTGCCAGCATGACAGGGAATGAGGGCGAGCAGTACTTC
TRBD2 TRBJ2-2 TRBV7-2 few CASSRTSGGNTGELFF TGTGCCAGCAGCCGGACTAGCGGAGGGAACACCGGGGAGCTGTTTTTT
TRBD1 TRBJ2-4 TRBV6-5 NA CASSLGQGARNIQYF TGTGCCAGCAGTTTGGGACAGGGGGCCAGGAACATTCAGTACTTC
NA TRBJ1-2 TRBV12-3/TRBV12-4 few CASSLNLLRPFF TGTGCCAGCAGTTTAAACCTCCTTAGACCCTTTTTC
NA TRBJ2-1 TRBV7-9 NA CASSLPPAPDEQFF TGTGCCAGCAGCTTACCTCCAGCCCCCGATGAGCAGTTCTTC
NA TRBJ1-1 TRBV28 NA CASSLLPRRDTEAFF TGTGCCAGCAGTTTACTCCCCCGGCGGGACACTGAAGCTTTCTTT